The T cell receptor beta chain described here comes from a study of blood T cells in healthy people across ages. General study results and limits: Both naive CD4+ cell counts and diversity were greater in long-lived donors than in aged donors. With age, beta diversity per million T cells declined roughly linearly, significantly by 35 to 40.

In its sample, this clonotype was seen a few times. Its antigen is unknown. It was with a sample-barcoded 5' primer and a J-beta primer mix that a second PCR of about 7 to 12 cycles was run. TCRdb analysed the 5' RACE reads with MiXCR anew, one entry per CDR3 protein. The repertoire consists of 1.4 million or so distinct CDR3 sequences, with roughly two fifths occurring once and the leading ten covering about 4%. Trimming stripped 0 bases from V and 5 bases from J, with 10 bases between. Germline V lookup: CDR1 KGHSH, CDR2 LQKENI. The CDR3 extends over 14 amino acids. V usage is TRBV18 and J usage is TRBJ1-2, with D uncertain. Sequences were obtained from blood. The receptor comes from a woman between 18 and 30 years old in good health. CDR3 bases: TGTGCCAGCTCACCACCCTCAGACGAATATGGCTACACCTTC. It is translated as CASSPPSDEYGYTF.